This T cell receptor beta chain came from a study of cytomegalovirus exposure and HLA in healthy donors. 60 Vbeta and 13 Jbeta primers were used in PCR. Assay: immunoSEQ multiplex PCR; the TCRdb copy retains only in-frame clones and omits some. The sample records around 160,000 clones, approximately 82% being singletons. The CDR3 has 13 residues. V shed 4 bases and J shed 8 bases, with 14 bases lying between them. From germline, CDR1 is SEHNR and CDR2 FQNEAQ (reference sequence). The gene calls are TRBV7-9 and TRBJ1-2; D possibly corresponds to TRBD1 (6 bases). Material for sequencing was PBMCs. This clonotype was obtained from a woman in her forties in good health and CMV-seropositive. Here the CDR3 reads CASSSQGVDGYTF. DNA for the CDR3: TGTGCCAGCAGCTCACAGGGAGTCGACGGCTACACCTTC.